The 27 T cell receptor beta chains presented below share a single source sample, sequenced in a study of shared clonotypes between healthy human individuals. Assay: immunoSEQ multiplex PCR; the TCRdb copy retains only in-frame clones and omits some. Of about 1.1 million clones listed, around three quarters are singletons. Sequenced material: memory CD4+ T cells from PBMCs. Subset here: CD45RA-negative fraction. All receptors come from a man between 18 and 35 years old in good health. Some clones in this sample may be carry-over from other donors' samples.

The genes are TRBV7-3 and TRBJ2-7, with 11 bases that match TRBD2. Germline-derived CDR1 and CDR2 are SGHTA and FQGTGA. The CDR3 is 14 residues long. With V trimmed by 5 bases and J by 6 bases, 6 bases remained unmatched. The CDR3 protein is CASSPLAGVGEQYF. The CDR3 nucleotides are TGTGCCAGCAGCCCACTAGCGGGAGTAGGCGAGCAGTACTTC.

This chain uses TRBV14 with TRBJ2-7; 8 positions agree with TRBD1. Trimming at V came to 1 base and at J to 2 bases, leaving 4 bases not matched to a gene. Germline V gene data show CDR1 as SGHDN and CDR2 as FVKESK. The CDR3 covers 15 residues. In DNA form, the CDR3 reads TGTGCCAGCAGCCAAGGGACAGGGAACCCCTACGAGCAGTACTTC. Protein sequence: CASSQGTGNPYEQYF. Supplemented by reference TRBV14 and TRBJ2-7, the full variable domain reads EAGVTQFPSHSVIEKGQTVTLRCDPISGHDNLYWYRRVMGKEIKFLLHFVKESKQDESGMPNNRFLAERTGGTYSTLKVQPAELEDSGVYFCASSQGTGNPYEQYFGPGTRLTVT.

The chain carries TRBV28 and TRBJ2-2; TRBD1 might be the D (6 bases). The CDR3 is made up of 14 amino acids. Germline V gives CDR1 MDHEN, CDR2 SYDVKM. Trimming shortened V by 7 bases and J by 0 bases, and 9 bases separated the two germline ends. CDR3 loop: CASTGTSNTGELFF. For the CDR3, the DNA is TGTGCCAGCACCGGGACATCGAACACCGGGGAGCTGTTTTTT.

This clone was seen a single time. The same CDR3 also results from other DNA sequences found in this sample. This sequence joins TRBV20-1 and TRBJ2-5, with D unclear. Germline V CDR1 and CDR2: DFQATT, SNEGSKA (reference sequence). V lost 4 bases and J lost 1, with 4 bases in between. The CDR3 has 11 residues. CDR3 sequence reads: CSAISQETQYF. DNA for the CDR3: TGCAGTGCTATTTCCCAAGAGACCCAGTACTTC.

The rearrangement joins TRBV5-5 to TRBJ2-7; perhaps TRBD1 as D (5 bases). Germline V gives CDR1 SGHKS, CDR2 YYEKEE (reference sequence). Trimming left V 1 base short and J 0 bases short, with 11 bases between. CDR3 length: 15 residues. CDR3 amino acids: CASSLHIDSSYEQYF. The CDR3 nucleotides read TGTGCCAGCAGCTTGCACATCGACAGCTCCTACGAGCAGTACTTC.

The chain has TRBV7-2 and TRBJ2-3; D is perhaps TRBD2 (5 bases). The CDR3 runs to 15 residues. V was trimmed by 5 bases and J by 4 bases, leaving 16 bases between them. CDR1 is SGHTA, CDR2 FQGNSA, per germline. CDR3 region: CASSITGEPADTQYF. For the CDR3, the DNA is TGTGCCAGCAGCATAACTGGGGAGCCCGCAGATACGCAGTATTTT.

This chain uses TRBV2 with TRBJ2-1, with TRBD2 identical over 9 bases. Trimming took 2 bases from V and 6 from J; bases not matched to a gene: 5. Germline V gene data show CDR1 as SNHLY and CDR2 as FYNNEI. The CDR3 runs to 15 residues. DNA for the CDR3: TGTGCCAGCAGTGAACGTCTAGCGGGACCCAATGAGCAGTTCTTC. This sequence encodes CASSERLAGPNEQFF.

The chain joins TRBV7-9 to TRBJ2-3, with a tentative D call TRBD2 (6 bases). The CDR3 is 15 amino acids. Trimming stripped 2 bases from V and 1 base from J, with 10 bases between. Germline CDR1 reads SEHNR; CDR2 reads FQNEAQ (reference sequence). CDR3 bases: TGTGCCAGCAGCTTACAACCGGGGGGCACAGATACGCAGTATTTT. Protein: CASSLQPGGTDTQYF. The whole variable domain, filled in from reference TRBV7-9 and TRBJ2-3, reads DTGVSQNPRHKITKRGQNVTFRCDPISEHNRLYWYRQTLGQGPEFLTYFQNEAQLEKSRLLSDRFSAERPKGSFSTLEIQRTEQGDSAMYLCASSLQPGGTDTQYFGPGTRLTVL.

V usage is TRBV4-3 and J usage is TRBJ2-1; TRBD2 might be the D (5 bases). The V end was cut by 4 bases, the J end by 10 bases, with 17 bases between. CDR1 LGHNA and CDR2 YSLEER come from the germline V gene. CDR3 size: 14 residues. The chain's CDR3 is CASSRGERYQEQFF. CDR3 DNA: TGCGCCAGCAGCCGCGGCGAGCGGTACCAAGAGCAGTTCTTC.

The J gene is TRBJ1-1, the V gene TRBV6-5; 9 bases line up with TRBD1. Germline CDR1 reads MNHEY; CDR2 reads SVGAGI. Unmatched junction bases numbered 5, after V lost 2 bases and J lost 4 bases. This CDR3 is built from 15 residues. As DNA, the CDR3 is TGTGCCAGCAGTTACATGGGACAGGGAGGCACTGAAGCTTTCTTT. It codes for CASSYMGQGGTEAFF.

The J gene is TRBJ1-1, the V gene TRBV28; 8 bases line up with TRBD1. Germline trimming cut 5 bases from V and 11 bases from J; bases unmatched to any gene: 7. The CDR3 runs to 12 residues. CDR1 and CDR2 from the germline V gene are MDHEN and SYDVKM. This CDR3 is CASSTRQGRAFF. The CDR3 DNA reads as TGTGCCAGCAGTACACGACAGGGGAGGGCTTTCTTT.

CDR3 loop: CASSPLEGGTQHF. The CDR3 DNA is TGTGCCAGCAGCCCTCTCGAGGGGGGGACCCAGCATTTT. The chain carries TRBV6-5 and TRBJ1-5, with D maybe TRBD1 (6 bases). Between the trimmed V and J ends, which lost 6 bases and 11 bases, there was a span of 17 bases. The V gene's germline CDR1 is MNHEY and CDR2 SVGAGI. This CDR3 is 13 amino acids long.

The rearrangement uses TRBV7-2 and TRBJ1-1; D remains unclear. Germline lookup yields CDR1 SGHTA and CDR2 FQGNSA. Trimming took off 5 bases at V and 8 bases at J, with 18 bases between the two ends. The CDR3 is made up of 14 amino acids. CDR3 region: CASSLRVGQREAFF. CDR3 DNA sequence: TGTGCCAGCAGCCTACGAGTTGGTCAAAGGGAAGCTTTCTTT.

The V call is TRBV5-1, the J call TRBJ2-7; 7 bases map to TRBD2. Germline values: CDR1 SGHRS, CDR2 YFSETQ. V shed 0 bases, J shed 3 bases, and the junction held 6 bases outside the gene matches. The CDR3 extends over 15 amino acids. The CDR3 loop is CASSLEAGVVYEQYF. In DNA, the CDR3 is TGCGCCAGCAGCTTGGAGGCGGGAGTCGTCTACGAGCAGTACTTC.

The chain has TRBV27 and TRBJ2-7; 11 bases are a match to TRBD2. Germline lookup yields CDR1 MNHEY and CDR2 SMNVEV (reference sequence). This CDR3 contains 16 residues. Trimming took 6 bases from V and 1 from J; bases not matched to a gene: 8. CDR3 in amino acids: CASSAFTSGRSYEQYF. In DNA, the CDR3 is TGTGCCAGCAGCGCTTTCACTAGCGGGAGATCCTACGAGCAGTACTTC.

The chain has TRBV29-1 and TRBJ1-2; D might be TRBD1 (5 bases). The CDR3 spans 14 residues. CDR1 and CDR2 from the germline V gene are SQVTM and ANQGSEA. V gave up 2 bases and J gave up 4 bases, with 14 bases separating them. CDR3 DNA sequence: TGCAGCGTTGAATCACTTCCAGGGAGCTATGGCTACACCTTC. This encodes CSVESLPGSYGYTF.

The chain recombines TRBV6-6 with TRBJ2-7, with D maybe TRBD1 (5 bases). Germline V lookup: CDR1 MNHNY, CDR2 SVGAGI (reference sequence). The CDR3 spans 15 residues. V lost 10 bases and J lost 0, with 19 bases in between. CDR3 sequence (DNA): TGTGCCACCACATCCCCGGAAAGGGGCTCCTACGAGCAGTACTTC. Residues: CATTSPERGSYEQYF.

This chain connects TRBV10-3 to TRBJ2-4, with D tentatively TRBD1 (6 bases). From germline, CDR1 is ENHRY and CDR2 SYGVKD. The CDR3 runs to 16 residues. V was pared by 2 bases and J by 0 bases, with 11 bases between. The CDR3 spells CAISEGQTEAKNIQYF. For the CDR3, the DNA is TGTGCCATCAGTGAGGGACAGACTGAAGCCAAAAACATTCAGTACTTC.

In the case of this clone: Given a much more abundant clone one base away, this may be a read error. The chain links TRBV2 to TRBJ2-1; the match to TRBD2 covers 7 bases. Germline CDR1 reads SNHLY; CDR2 reads FYNNEI. CDR3 length equals 11 residues. The CDR3 region is CVSSLAGEQFF. The CDR3, as DNA: TGTGTCAGCAGTTTAGCGGGCGAGCAGTTCTTC.

The chain combines TRBV7-8 with TRBJ2-5; possibly TRBD2 for D (6 bases). The CDR3 contains 13 residues. The germline CDR1 and CDR2 sequences are SGHVS and FQNEAQ. V was shortened by 5 bases and J by 8 bases, with 15 bases between the two germline ends. The CDR3 here is CASSPGLRETQYF. CDR3 bases: TGTGCCAGCAGCCCGGGACTCCGTGAAACCCAGTACTTC.

The chain links TRBV5-6 to TRBJ2-1; D may be TRBD2 (6 bases). CDR3 length equals 13 residues. V gave up 3 bases and J gave up 7 bases, with 11 bases separating them. In germline, CDR1 is SGHDT, CDR2 YYEEEE. This chain's CDR3 is CASSWLTRNEQFF. CDR3 sequence (DNA): TGTGCCAGCAGCTGGCTGACTAGAAATGAGCAGTTCTTC.

The chain links TRBV10-3 to TRBJ2-3; TRBD1 or TRBD2 may be the D gene (5 bases each). V was cut by 6 bases and J by 9 bases, with 13 bases left in between. CDR1 ENHRY and CDR2 SYGVKD come from the germline V gene. This CDR3 is built from 12 residues. Here the CDR3 reads CAISQGVETQYF. The CDR3, as DNA: TGTGCCATCAGCCAGGGAGTTGAAACGCAGTATTTT.

The chain employs TRBV7-8 and TRBJ2-3; the match to TRBD2 covers 10 bases. J was trimmed by 1 base and V by 5 bases; bases with no gene match: 6. The CDR3 is made up of 16 amino acids. Looked up from germline, CDR1 is SGHVS and CDR2 is FQNEAQ. The CDR3 here is CASSARLAGRTDTQYF. The CDR3 coding sequence is TGTGCCAGCAGCGCCCGACTAGCGGGCCGCACAGATACGCAGTATTTT.

This clone was seen only a few times. In DNA, the CDR3 is TGCGCCAGCAGCCCGACTGACCGAAACACCGGGGAGCTGTTTTTT. Translating it yields CASSPTDRNTGELFF. The rearrangement links TRBV4-1 to TRBJ2-2; no reliable D call. The V gene's germline CDR1 is MGHRA and CDR2 YSYEKL. Trimming pared 4 bases from V and 2 bases from J, leaving 11 bases between. The CDR3 is made up of 15 amino acids.

The CDR3, as DNA: TGTGCCAGCAGTGGGGGATTAGGCTGGGCTGAAGCTTTCTTT. The encoded protein is CASSGGLGWAEAFF. The rearrangement uses TRBV6-1 and TRBJ1-1; D remains ambiguous. This CDR3 has 14 residues. Per germline, CDR1 MNHNS and CDR2 SASEGT. Trimming took off 4 bases at V and 6 bases at J, with 15 bases between the two ends.

The chain is built from TRBV6-5 and TRBJ2-2; D gene unclear. V was shortened by 2 bases and J by 6 bases, with 4 bases between the two germline ends. The CDR3 is 12 residues long. CDR1 is MNHEY, CDR2 SVGAGI, per germline. The CDR3 nucleotides read TGTGCCAGCAGTTACGCTGCCGGGGAGCTGTTTTTT. Residues: CASSYAAGELFF.

This clone has just one count. This chain uses TRBV6-5 with TRBJ2-7; D unresolved. The CDR3 consists of 15 residues. The V gene's germline CDR1 is MNHEY and CDR2 SVGAGI. The V end was cut by 6 bases, the J end by 0 bases, with 15 bases between. The CDR3 DNA reads TGTGCCAGCAGCCCCCCTGGGGAAGCCTCCTACGAGCAGTACTTC. This translates into CASSPPGEASYEQYF.